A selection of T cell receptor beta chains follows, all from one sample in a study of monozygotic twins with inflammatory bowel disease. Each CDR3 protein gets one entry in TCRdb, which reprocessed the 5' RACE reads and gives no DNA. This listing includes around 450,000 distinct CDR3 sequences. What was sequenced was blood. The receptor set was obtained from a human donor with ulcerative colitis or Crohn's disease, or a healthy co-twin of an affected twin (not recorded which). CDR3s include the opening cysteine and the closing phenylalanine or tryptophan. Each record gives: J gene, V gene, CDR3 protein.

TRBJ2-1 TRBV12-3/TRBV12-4 CASSPSSGNEQFF
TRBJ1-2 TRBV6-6 CASEERDRAGGYTF
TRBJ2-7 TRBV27 CASSSTNSYEQYF
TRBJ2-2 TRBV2 CASCGLASTGELFF
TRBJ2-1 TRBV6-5 CASSYSQNTYSYNEQFF
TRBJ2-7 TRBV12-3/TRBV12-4 CASSFPGTGGSYEQYF
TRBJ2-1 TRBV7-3 CASSFPSGGVNNEQFF
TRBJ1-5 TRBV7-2 CASSLTGGFGANQPQHF
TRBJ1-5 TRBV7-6 CASSLKDVGQPQHF
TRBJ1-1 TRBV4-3 CASSQDKGGNTEAFF
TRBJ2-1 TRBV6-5 CASSYSPQGIGEQFF
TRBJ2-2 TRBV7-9 CASSEYGELFF
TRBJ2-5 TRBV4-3 CASSQGGREVVETQYF